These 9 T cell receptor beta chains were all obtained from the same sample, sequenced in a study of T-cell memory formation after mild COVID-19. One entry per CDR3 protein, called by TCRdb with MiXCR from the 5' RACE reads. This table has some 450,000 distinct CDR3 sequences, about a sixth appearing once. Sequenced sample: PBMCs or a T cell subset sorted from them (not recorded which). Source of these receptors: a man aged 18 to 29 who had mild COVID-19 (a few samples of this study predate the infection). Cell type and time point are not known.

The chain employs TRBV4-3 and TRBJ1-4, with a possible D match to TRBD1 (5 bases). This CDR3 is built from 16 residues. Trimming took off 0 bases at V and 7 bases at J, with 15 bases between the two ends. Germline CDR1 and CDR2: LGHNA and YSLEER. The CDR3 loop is CASSQDRQGGSEKLFF. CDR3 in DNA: TGCGCCAGCAGCCAAGATAGGCAGGGAGGTTCTGAAAAACTGTTTTTT.

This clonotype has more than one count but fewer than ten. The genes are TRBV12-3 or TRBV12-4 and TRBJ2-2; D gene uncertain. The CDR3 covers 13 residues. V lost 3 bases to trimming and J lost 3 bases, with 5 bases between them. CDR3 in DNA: TGTGCCAGCAGTTTTGGAGACACCGGGGAGCTGTTTTTT. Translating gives CASSFGDTGELFF.

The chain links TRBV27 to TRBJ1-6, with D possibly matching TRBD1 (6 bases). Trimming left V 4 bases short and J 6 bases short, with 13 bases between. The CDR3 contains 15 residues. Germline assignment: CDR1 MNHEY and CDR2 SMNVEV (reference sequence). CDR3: CASSYFNRANSPLHF. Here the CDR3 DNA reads TGTGCCAGCAGTTATTTTAACAGGGCTAATTCACCCCTCCACTTT.

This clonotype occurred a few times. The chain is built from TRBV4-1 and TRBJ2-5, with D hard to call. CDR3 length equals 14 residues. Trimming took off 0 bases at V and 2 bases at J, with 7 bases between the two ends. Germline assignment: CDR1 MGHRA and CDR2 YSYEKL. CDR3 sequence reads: CASSQDYRQETQYF. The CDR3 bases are TGCGCCAGCAGCCAAGATTACCGGCAAGAGACCCAGTACTTC.

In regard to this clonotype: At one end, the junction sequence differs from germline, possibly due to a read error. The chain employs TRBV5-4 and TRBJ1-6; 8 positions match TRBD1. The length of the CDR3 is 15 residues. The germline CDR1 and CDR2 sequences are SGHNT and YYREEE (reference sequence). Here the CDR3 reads CASSRQGLYKSPLHF. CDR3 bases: TGTGCCAGCAGCCGACAGGGGCTCTATAAGTCACCCCTCCACTTT.

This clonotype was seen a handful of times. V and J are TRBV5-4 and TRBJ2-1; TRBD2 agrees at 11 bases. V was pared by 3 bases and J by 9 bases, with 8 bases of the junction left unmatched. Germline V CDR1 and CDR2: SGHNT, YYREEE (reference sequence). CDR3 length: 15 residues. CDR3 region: CASSWGSGGATEQFF. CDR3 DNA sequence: TGTGCCAGCAGCTGGGGTAGCGGGGGGGCCACTGAGCAGTTCTTC.

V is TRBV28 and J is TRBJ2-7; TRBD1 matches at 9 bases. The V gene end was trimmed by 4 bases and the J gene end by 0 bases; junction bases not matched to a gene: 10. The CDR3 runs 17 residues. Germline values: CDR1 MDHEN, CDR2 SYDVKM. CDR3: CASSSLAGQGNSYEQYV. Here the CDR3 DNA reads TGTGCCAGCAGTTCCCTTGCCGGACAGGGGAACTCCTACGAGCAGTACGTC.

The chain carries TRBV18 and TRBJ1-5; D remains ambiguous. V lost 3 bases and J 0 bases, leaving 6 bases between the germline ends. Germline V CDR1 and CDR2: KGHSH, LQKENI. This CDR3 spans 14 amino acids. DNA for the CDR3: TGTGCCAGCTCACCCCCTAATAGCAATCAGCCCCAGCATTTT. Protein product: CASSPPNSNQPQHF.

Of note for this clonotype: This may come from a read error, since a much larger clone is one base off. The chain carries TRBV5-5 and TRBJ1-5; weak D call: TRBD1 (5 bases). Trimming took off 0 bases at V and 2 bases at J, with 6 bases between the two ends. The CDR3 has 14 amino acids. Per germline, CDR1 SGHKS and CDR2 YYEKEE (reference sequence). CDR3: CASSLAQGNQPQHF. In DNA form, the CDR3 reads TGTGCCAGCAGCTTGGCACAGGGCAATCAGCCCCAGCATTTT.